This passage covers 21 T cell receptor beta chains from one sample sequenced in a study of blood T cell repertoires in COVID-19. Data came from immunoSEQ multiplex PCR; TCRdb stores just in-frame clones and leaves some out. The sample contains approximately 170,000 clones, roughly 84% of which appear only once. Sequencing was carried out using peripheral blood. These receptors originate from a woman in her sixties or seventies with COVID-19, enrolled during active disease.

V gene TRBV7-8 combines with J gene TRBJ2-7, with D maybe TRBD2 (5 bases). Germline CDR1 SGHVS, CDR2 FQNEAQ. The V and J ends lost 7 bases and 2 bases respectively, with 15 bases between them. CDR3 length equals 14 residues. CDR3 residues: CASTERRSTYEQYF. CDR3 coding DNA: TGTGCCAGCACCGAGCGGAGGAGCACCTACGAGCAGTACTTC.

The chain carries TRBV4-2 and TRBJ2-1, with 8 bases aligning to TRBD2. V dropped 0 bases and J dropped 2; count of bases not matched to a gene: 3. The germline CDR1 and CDR2 sequences are LGHNA and YNFKEQ. The CDR3 spans 16 residues. CDR3 nucleotides: TGTGCCAGCAGCCAAGACCTAGCGGGTACCTACAATGAGCAGTTCTTC. It yields the protein CASSQDLAGTYNEQFF.

The chain recombines TRBV24-1 with TRBJ2-1; the match to TRBD1 covers 7 bases. CDR3 size: 17 residues. Per germline, CDR1 KGHDR and CDR2 SFDVKD. With V trimmed by 3 bases and J by 5 bases, 12 bases remained unmatched. CDR3 nucleotides: TGTGCCACCAGTGATCTTAAGACAGGGTCCAGGAACAATGAGCAGTTCTTC. This encodes CATSDLKTGSRNNEQFF.

The sample holds a few counts of this clone. The chain carries TRBV9 and TRBJ2-7; the D gene is possibly TRBD2 (6 bases). Germline CDR1 is SGDLS and CDR2 is YYNGEE. The CDR3 loop spans 14 amino acids. With 2 bases removed from V and 3 bases from J, the gap between germline ends came to 12 bases. DNA of the CDR3: TGTGCCAGCAGCGTGGGACTCGGAGGCTACGAGCAGTACGTC. It is translated as CASSVGLGGYEQYV.

V is TRBV18 and J is TRBJ1-5; perhaps TRBD1 as D (6 bases). The CDR3 has 15 amino acids. The V and J ends lost 3 bases and 4 bases respectively, with 13 bases between them. Per the germline V gene, CDR1 is KGHSH and CDR2 is LQKENI. Here the CDR3 reads CASSPRDRPNQPQHF. The CDR3 region has the DNA TGTGCCAGCTCACCCCGCGACAGGCCGAATCAGCCCCAGCATTTT.

This clone was counted between two and nine times. This chain joins TRBV24-1 and TRBJ2-1; 7 bases align to TRBD2. Germline CDR1 KGHDR, CDR2 SFDVKD. The CDR3 extends over 16 amino acids. Germline trimming cut 0 bases from V and 12 bases from J; bases unmatched to any gene: 13. CDR3 bases: TGTGCCACCAGTGATTTGCGGGAGGCTACCCATCCCCCGCAGTTCTTC. Translated, it gives CATSDLREATHPPQFF.

The rearrangement uses TRBV5-5 and TRBJ1-5, with TRBD1 as a possible D gene (6 bases). Germline CDR1 and CDR2: SGHKS and YYEKEE (reference sequence). Trimming left V 4 bases short and J 0 bases short, with 17 bases between. The CDR3 spans 17 residues. In DNA form, the CDR3 reads TGTGCCAGCAGCCGACACCGGGACACCTATAGCAATCAGCCCCAGCATTTT. This gives the protein CASSRHRDTYSNQPQHF. The full variable domain, in which reference TRBV5-5 and TRBJ1-5 provide the parts outside the CDR3, is DAGVTQSPTHLIKTRGQQVTLRCSPISGHKSVSWYQQVLGQGPQFIFQYYEKEERGRGNFPDRFSARQFPNYSSELNVNALLLGDSALYLCASSRHRDTYSNQPQHFGDGTRLSIL.

The chain uses TRBV27 and TRBJ1-1, with a tentative D call TRBD1 (5 bases). V lost 5 bases and J 6 bases, leaving 13 bases between the germline ends. The germline V gene encodes CDR1 MNHEY and CDR2 SMNVEV (reference sequence). The CDR3 covers 13 residues. In nucleotides, the CDR3 is TGTGCCAGCAGTGAGGGACTGAGCGCTGAAGCTTTCTTT. Translated: CASSEGLSAEAFF.

The chain is built from TRBV28 and TRBJ1-3; D remains ambiguous. CDR1 is MDHEN, CDR2 SYDVKM, per germline. Trimming took off 6 bases at V and 4 bases at J, with 10 bases between the two ends. This CDR3 is 13 amino acids long. The CDR3 DNA reads as TGTGCCAGCAGATCACATAGCGGAAACACCATATATTTT. Amino acids: CASRSHSGNTIYF.

The rearrangement joins TRBV9 to TRBJ1-5; TRBD1 matches 11 bases. The CDR3 runs to 15 residues. Germline V gene sequence: CDR1 SGDLS, CDR2 YYNGEE. V gave up 3 bases and J gave up 7 bases; unmatched junction bases: 6. The CDR3 DNA reads as TGTGCCAGCAGCGACGGACAGGGGGCAGGGCAGCCCCAGCATTTT. Protein sequence: CASSDGQGAGQPQHF.

The rearrangement links TRBV7-2 to TRBJ1-2; D perhaps matches TRBD1 (6 bases). V was clipped by 1 base and J by 8 bases, with 17 bases between them. The CDR3 is 15 residues long. Germline CDR1 SGHTA, CDR2 FQGNSA. The CDR3 region is CASSLDPGFQGGYTF. CDR3 in DNA: TGTGCCAGCAGCTTAGACCCAGGGTTCCAGGGGGGCTACACCTTC.

Here the CDR3 reads CASSASSGSMSYEQYV. DNA for the CDR3: TGTGCCAGCAGCGCGTCTAGCGGGTCCATGAGCTACGAGCAGTACGTC. The rearrangement joins TRBV2 to TRBJ2-7, with 8 bases matching TRBD2. After removal of 6 bases from V and 3 bases from J, the junction contained 13 bases not matched to a gene. This CDR3 has 16 amino acids. In germline, CDR1 is SNHLY, CDR2 FYNNEI.

V gene TRBV24-1 combines with J gene TRBJ1-1, with 8 bases fitting TRBD1. Trimming at V came to 8 bases and at J to 2 bases, leaving 9 bases not matched to a gene. The CDR3 is 15 amino acids. CDR1 is KGHDR and CDR2 is SFDVKD in the germline V gene. In DNA, the CDR3 is TGTGCCACCATGAGCCGGGGACAGGTAAACACTGAAGCTTTCTTT. Translating gives CATMSRGQVNTEAFF.

This clone was seen more than once but under ten times. The V call is TRBV4-1, the J call TRBJ2-1, with 10 bases identical to TRBD2. Trimming at V came to 1 base and at J to 3 bases, leaving 3 bases not matched to a gene. Germline-derived CDR1 and CDR2 are MGHRA and YSYEKL. The CDR3 contains 16 residues. DNA for the CDR3: TGCGCCAGCAGCCAAGTAAGCGGGGGGGACTACAATGAGCAGTTCTTC. The encoded protein is CASSQVSGGDYNEQFF.

CDR3 amino acids: CASSRAQGEKLFF. The CDR3, as DNA: TGTGCCAGCAGCAGGGCTCAGGGGGAAAAACTGTTTTTT. The chain joins TRBV6-5 to TRBJ1-4, with D possibly TRBD1 on 6 matching bases. This CDR3 contains 13 residues. V lost 6 bases, J lost 8 bases, and 13 bases lay in between. Germline CDR1 and CDR2: MNHEY and SVGAGI.

This chain joins TRBV5-1 and TRBJ2-7; 7 bases match TRBD2. V lost 0 bases, J lost 3 bases, and 3 bases stayed unmatched. Germline V gives CDR1 SGHRS, CDR2 YFSETQ. CDR3 length: 14 residues. CDR3 sequence reads: CASSLGGLDYEQYF. CDR3 DNA sequence: TGCGCCAGCAGCTTGGGAGGACTAGACTACGAGCAGTACTTC.

The chain combines TRBV5-4 with TRBJ2-5; D might be TRBD2 (6 bases). The CDR3 length is 13 residues. The germline V gene has CDR1 SGHNT and CDR2 YYREEE (reference sequence). The ends were cut back, 4 bases at V and 5 bases at J, with 12 bases in the middle. CDR3 sequence: CASSVLAGETQYF. The CDR3 nucleotides are TGTGCCAGCAGCGTACTAGCAGGGGAGACCCAGTACTTC.

The chain is built from TRBV4-2 and TRBJ1-6; D is unclear. V gave up 0 bases and J gave up 6 bases, with 12 bases separating them. Per the germline V gene, CDR1 is LGHNA and CDR2 is YNFKEQ. CDR3 size: 16 residues. This CDR3 is CASSQDRETFNSPLHF. Written as DNA, the CDR3 is TGTGCCAGCAGCCAAGATCGGGAGACATTTAATTCACCCCTCCACTTT.

V is TRBV3-1 (or the pseudogene TRBV3-2) and J is TRBJ1-2, with D hard to call. The germline gives CDR1 LGHDT, CDR2 YNNKEL (reference sequence). The CDR3 runs 14 residues. The V end was cut by 2 bases, the J end by 4 bases, with 11 bases between. Here the CDR3 DNA reads TGTGCCAGCAGCCAATCAAGGCCAGGCTATGGCTACACCTTC. Amino acids: CASSQSRPGYGYTF.

The chain is built from TRBV7-8 and TRBJ2-1, with 7 positions matching TRBD1. The length of the CDR3 is 16 residues. Germline V gene lookup returns CDR1 SGHVS and CDR2 FQNEAQ. Trimming took 4 bases from V and 8 from J; bases not matched to a gene: 14. The DNA for the CDR3 is TGTGCCAGCAGCTCACCGGATGTACAGGGGTGGGATGAGCAGTTCTTC. Its protein is CASSSPDVQGWDEQFF.

V gene TRBV28 combines with J gene TRBJ2-7; 8 bases are a match to TRBD2. Germline V gives CDR1 MDHEN, CDR2 SYDVKM. The CDR3 is made up of 13 amino acids. V was clipped by 6 bases and J by 1 base; unmatched bases: 2. CDR3 nucleotides: TGTGCCAGCAGCGGGGGGGTATCCTACGAGCAGTACGTC. Encoded protein: CASSGGVSYEQYV.